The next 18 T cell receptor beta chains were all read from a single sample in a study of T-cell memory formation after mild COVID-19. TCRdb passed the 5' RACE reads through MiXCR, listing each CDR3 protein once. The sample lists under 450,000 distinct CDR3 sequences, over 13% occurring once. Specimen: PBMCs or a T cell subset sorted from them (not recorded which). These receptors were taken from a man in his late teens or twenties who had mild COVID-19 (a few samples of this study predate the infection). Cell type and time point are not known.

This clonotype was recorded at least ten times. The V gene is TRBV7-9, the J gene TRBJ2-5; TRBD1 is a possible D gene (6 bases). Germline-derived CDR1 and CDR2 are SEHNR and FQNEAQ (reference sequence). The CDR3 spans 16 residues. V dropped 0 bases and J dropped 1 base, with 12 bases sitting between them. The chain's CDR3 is CASSLAGAILQETQYF. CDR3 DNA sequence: TGTGCCAGCAGCTTAGCGGGGGCCATCCTCCAAGAGACCCAGTACTTC.

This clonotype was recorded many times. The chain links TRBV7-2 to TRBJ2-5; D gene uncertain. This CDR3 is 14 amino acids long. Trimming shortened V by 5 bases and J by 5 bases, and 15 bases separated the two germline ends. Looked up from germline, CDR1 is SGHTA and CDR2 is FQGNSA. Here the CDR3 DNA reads TGTGCCAGCAGCCATCGGGCGGTCGGGGAGACCCAGTACTTC. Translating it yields CASSHRAVGETQYF.

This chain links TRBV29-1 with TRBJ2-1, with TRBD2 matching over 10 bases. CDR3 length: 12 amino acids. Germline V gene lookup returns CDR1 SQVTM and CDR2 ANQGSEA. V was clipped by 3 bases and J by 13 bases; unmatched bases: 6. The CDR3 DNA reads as TGCAGCGTTGAGTCTAGCGGGGGTAGACAGTTCTTC. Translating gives CSVESSGGRQFF.

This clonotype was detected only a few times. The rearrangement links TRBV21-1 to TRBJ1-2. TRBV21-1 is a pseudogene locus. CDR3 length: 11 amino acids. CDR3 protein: CASSCGYGYTF. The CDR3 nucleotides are TGTGCCAGCAGCTGCGGGTATGGCTACACCTTC.

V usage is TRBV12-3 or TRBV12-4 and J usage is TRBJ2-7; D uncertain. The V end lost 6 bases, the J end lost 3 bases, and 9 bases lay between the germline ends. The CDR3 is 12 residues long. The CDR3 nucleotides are TGTGCCAGCAGACAAAAGGGCTACGAGCAGTACTTC. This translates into CASRQKGYEQYF.

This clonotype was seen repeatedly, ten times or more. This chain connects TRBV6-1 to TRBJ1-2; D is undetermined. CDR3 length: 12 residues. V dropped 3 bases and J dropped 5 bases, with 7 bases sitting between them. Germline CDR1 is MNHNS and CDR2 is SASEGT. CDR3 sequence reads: CASSDGEYGYTF. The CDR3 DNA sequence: TGTGCCAGCAGTGACGGGGAGTATGGCTACACCTTC.

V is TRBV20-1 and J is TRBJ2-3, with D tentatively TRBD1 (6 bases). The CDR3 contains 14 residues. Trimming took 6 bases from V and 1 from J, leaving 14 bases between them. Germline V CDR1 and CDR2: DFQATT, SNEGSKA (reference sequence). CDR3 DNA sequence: TGCAGTGCCGGAGAGGGGGACGGCACAGATACGCAGTATTTT. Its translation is CSAGEGDGTDTQYF.

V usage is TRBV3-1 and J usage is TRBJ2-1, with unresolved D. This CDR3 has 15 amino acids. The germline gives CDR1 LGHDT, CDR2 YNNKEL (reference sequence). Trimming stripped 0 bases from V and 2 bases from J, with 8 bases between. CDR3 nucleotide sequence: TGTGCCAGCAGCCAAGAATCCCTAGCCTACAATGAGCAGTTCTTC. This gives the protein CASSQESLAYNEQFF.

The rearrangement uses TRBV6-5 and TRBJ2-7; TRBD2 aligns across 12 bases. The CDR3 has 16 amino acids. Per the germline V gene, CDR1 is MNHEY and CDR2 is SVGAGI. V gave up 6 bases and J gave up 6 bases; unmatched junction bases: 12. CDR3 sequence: CASSGLAGTISGEQYF. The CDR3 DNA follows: TGTGCCAGCAGCGGACTAGCGGGGACGATTTCGGGCGAGCAGTACTTC.

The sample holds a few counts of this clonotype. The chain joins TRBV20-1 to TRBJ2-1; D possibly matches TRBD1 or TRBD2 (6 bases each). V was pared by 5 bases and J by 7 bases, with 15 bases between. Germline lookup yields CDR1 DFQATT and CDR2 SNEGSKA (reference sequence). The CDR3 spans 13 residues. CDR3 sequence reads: CSASGGQRNEQFF. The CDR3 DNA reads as TGCAGTGCTTCTGGGGGGCAGCGGAATGAGCAGTTCTTC.

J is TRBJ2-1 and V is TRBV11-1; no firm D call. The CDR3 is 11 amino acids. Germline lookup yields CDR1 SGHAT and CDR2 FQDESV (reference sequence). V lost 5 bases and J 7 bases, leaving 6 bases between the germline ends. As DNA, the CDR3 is TGTGCCAGCAGCCGATCGAATGAGCAGTTCTTC. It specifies CASSRSNEQFF. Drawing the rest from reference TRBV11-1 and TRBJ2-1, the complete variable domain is EAEVAQSPRYKITEKSQAVAFWCDPISGHATLYWYRQILGQGPELLVQFQDESVVDDSQLPKDRFSAERLKGVDSTLKIQPAELGDSAMYLCASSRSNEQFFGPGTRLTVL.

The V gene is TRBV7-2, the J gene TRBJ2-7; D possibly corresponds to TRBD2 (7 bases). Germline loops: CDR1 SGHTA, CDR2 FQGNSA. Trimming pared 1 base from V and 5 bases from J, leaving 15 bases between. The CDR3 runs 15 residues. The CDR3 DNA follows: TGTGCCAGCAGCTTAGTGTGGGGGGGCATTCACGAGCAGTACTTC. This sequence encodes CASSLVWGGIHEQYF.

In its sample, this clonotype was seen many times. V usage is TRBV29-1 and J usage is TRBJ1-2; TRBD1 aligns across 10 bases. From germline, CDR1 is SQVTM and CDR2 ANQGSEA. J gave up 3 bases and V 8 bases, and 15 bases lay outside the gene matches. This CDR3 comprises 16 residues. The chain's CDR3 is CSPQLMDRGVDYGYTF. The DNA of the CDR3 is TGCAGCCCACAGTTGATGGACAGGGGGGTCGACTATGGCTACACCTTC.

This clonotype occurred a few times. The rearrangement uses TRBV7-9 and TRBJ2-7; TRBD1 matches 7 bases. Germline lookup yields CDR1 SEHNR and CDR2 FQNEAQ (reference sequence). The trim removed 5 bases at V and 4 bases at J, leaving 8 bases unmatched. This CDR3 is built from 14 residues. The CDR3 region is CASSPPGQPYEQYF. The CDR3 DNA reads TGTGCCAGCAGCCCCCCGGGACAGCCATACGAGCAGTACTTC.

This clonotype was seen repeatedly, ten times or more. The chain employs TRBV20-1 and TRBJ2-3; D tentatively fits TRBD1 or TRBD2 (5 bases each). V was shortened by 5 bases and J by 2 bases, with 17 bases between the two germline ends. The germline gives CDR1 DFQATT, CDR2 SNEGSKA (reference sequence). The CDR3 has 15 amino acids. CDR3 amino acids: CSAERERGATDTQYF. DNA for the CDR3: TGCAGTGCTGAGAGAGAGAGGGGCGCCACAGATACGCAGTATTTT.

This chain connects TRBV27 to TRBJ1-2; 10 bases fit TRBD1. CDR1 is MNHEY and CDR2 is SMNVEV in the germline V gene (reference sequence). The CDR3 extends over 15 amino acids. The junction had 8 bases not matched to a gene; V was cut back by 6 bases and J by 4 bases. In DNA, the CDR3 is TGTGCCAGCAGACTGACAGGGGGCCAGTTCTATGGCTACACCTTC. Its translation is CASRLTGGQFYGYTF.

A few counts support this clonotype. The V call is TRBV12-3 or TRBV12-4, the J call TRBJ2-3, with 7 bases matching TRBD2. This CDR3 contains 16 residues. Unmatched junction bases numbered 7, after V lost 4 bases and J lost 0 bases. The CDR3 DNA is TGTGCCAGCAGTTCTACCCAGCGGGGAAGCACAGATACGCAGTATTTT. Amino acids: CASSSTQRGSTDTQYF.

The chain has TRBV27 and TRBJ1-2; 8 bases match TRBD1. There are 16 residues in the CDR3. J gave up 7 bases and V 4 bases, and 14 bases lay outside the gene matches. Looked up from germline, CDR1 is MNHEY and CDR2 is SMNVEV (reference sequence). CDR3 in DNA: TGTGCCAGCAGTTCCCGACCCGGGACAGGTTGGGGTGGCTACACCTTC. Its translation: CASSSRPGTGWGGYTF.